A selection of T cell receptor beta chains follows, all from one sample in a study of blood T cell repertoires in COVID-19. Measured with immunoSEQ multiplex PCR; TCRdb has only the in-frame clones, and not every one. The sample shows around 330,000 clones, about 87% of them seen only once. Sequencing input: peripheral blood. The receptors come from a woman younger than 45 with COVID-19, enrolled during active disease. Each CDR3 is given with its conserved first and last residue. Fields, in order: D gene, J gene, V gene, clone size, CDR3 protein, CDR3 DNA. The D gene is left open where the match is weak. Rows give clone size only sometimes, using once, few, many, or a class for an expanded clone.

D gene: NA
J gene: TRBJ2-2
V gene: TRBV5-6
clone size: NA
CDR3 protein: CASRYLGGANTGELFF
CDR3 DNA: TGTGCCAGCAGGTACCTTGGGGGCGCGAACACCGGGGAGCTGTTTTTT

D gene: NA
J gene: TRBJ1-4
V gene: TRBV4-2
clone size: NA
CDR3 protein: CATQDRTNEKLFF
CDR3 DNA: TGTGCCACACAAGACAGAACTAATGAAAAACTGTTTTTT

D gene: NA
J gene: TRBJ1-6
V gene: TRBV6-6
clone size: NA
CDR3 protein: CASSYSGQRNSPLHF
CDR3 DNA: TGTGCCAGCAGTTACTCCGGCCAGCGTAATTCACCCCTCCACTTT

D gene: NA
J gene: TRBJ1-2
V gene: TRBV28
clone size: NA
CDR3 protein: CASSFPIGMYGYTF
CDR3 DNA: TGTGCCAGCAGTTTTCCCATCGGGATGTATGGCTACACCTTC

D gene: NA
J gene: TRBJ1-6
V gene: TRBV2
clone size: NA
CDR3 protein: CASSGRSSYNSPLHF
CDR3 DNA: TGTGCCAGCAGTGGACGGAGCTCCTATAATTCACCCCTCCACTTT

D gene: NA
J gene: TRBJ1-4
V gene: TRBV28
clone size: NA
CDR3 protein: CASSFSDIEKLFF
CDR3 DNA: TGTGCCAGCAGTTTTTCGGACATAGAAAAACTGTTTTTT

D gene: NA
J gene: TRBJ1-3
V gene: TRBV20-1
clone size: NA
CDR3 protein: CSASNLPGGGTGNTIYF
CDR3 DNA: TGCAGTGCTAGTAATCTGCCGGGTGGAGGGACTGGAAACACCATATATTTT

D gene: NA
J gene: TRBJ2-5
V gene: TRBV10-3
clone size: NA
CDR3 protein: CAISDRGKVGETQYF
CDR3 DNA: TGTGCCATCAGTGATCGGGGGAAAGTAGGGGAGACCCAGTACTTC

D gene: TRBD2
J gene: TRBJ2-7
V gene: TRBV4-2
clone size: NA
CDR3 protein: CASSPTPAGGSYEQYF
CDR3 DNA: TGTGCCAGCAGCCCTACTCCAGCGGGGGGCTCCTACGAGCAGTACTTC

D gene: TRBD1
J gene: TRBJ1-3
V gene: TRBV30
clone size: NA
CDR3 protein: CAWSAGTGGGNTIYF
CDR3 DNA: TGTGCCTGGAGTGCCGGGACAGGGGGTGGAAACACCATATATTTT

D gene: TRBD1
J gene: TRBJ1-6
V gene: TRBV29-1
clone size: NA
CDR3 protein: CSARGQDRHSPLHF
CDR3 DNA: TGCAGCGCGAGGGGACAGGACCGACATTCACCCCTCCACTTT

D gene: NA
J gene: TRBJ1-6
V gene: TRBV5-8
clone size: NA
CDR3 protein: CASSGGMNSPLHF
CDR3 DNA: TGTGCCAGCAGCGGCGGAATGAATTCACCCCTCCACTTT

D gene: NA
J gene: TRBJ2-1
V gene: TRBV30
clone size: NA
CDR3 protein: CAWSGGVSGNEQFF
CDR3 DNA: TGTGCCTGGAGTGGCGGGGTTTCGGGCAATGAGCAGTTCTTC

D gene: NA
J gene: TRBJ2-5
V gene: TRBV19
clone size: few
CDR3 protein: CASSIGQGETQYF
CDR3 DNA: TGTGCCAGTAGTATTGGGCAGGGAGAGACCCAGTACTTC

D gene: NA
J gene: TRBJ2-3
V gene: TRBV5-1
clone size: NA
CDR3 protein: CASSLGGGERAQYF
CDR3 DNA: TGCGCCAGCAGCTTGGGCGGCGGGGAGCGGGCGCAGTATTTT

D gene: NA
J gene: TRBJ1-1
V gene: TRBV28
clone size: NA
CDR3 protein: CASNYGIRTEAFF
CDR3 DNA: TGTGCCAGCAATTACGGGATCCGAACTGAAGCTTTCTTT

D gene: NA
J gene: TRBJ1-2
V gene: TRBV11-2
clone size: NA
CDR3 protein: CASSLVGPGGYTF
CDR3 DNA: TGTGCCAGCAGCTTAGTAGGACCGGGAGGCTACACCTTC

D gene: TRBD1
J gene: TRBJ2-7
V gene: TRBV3-1/TRBV3-2
clone size: NA
CDR3 protein: CASSHRDRDSYEQYF
CDR3 DNA: TGTGCCAGCAGCCATAGGGACAGGGACTCCTACGAGCAGTACTTC

D gene: NA
J gene: TRBJ1-5
V gene: TRBV6-5
clone size: NA
CDR3 protein: CASSYARNQPQHF
CDR3 DNA: TGTGCCAGCAGTTACGCCAGAAATCAGCCCCAGCATTTT

D gene: NA
J gene: TRBJ2-1
V gene: TRBV5-1
clone size: once
CDR3 protein: CASSLGVGGPNEQFF
CDR3 DNA: TGCGCCAGCAGCTTGGGAGTGGGGGGGCCCAATGAGCAGTTCTTC

D gene: NA
J gene: TRBJ1-1
V gene: TRBV5-1
clone size: NA
CDR3 protein: CASSLASGNTEAFF
CDR3 DNA: TGCGCCAGCAGCTTGGCGTCCGGGAACACTGAAGCTTTCTTT

D gene: NA
J gene: TRBJ2-5
V gene: TRBV20-1
clone size: once
CDR3 protein: CSARRGETQYF
CDR3 DNA: TGCAGTGCTAGGCGTGGAGAGACCCAGTACTTC

D gene: TRBD1
J gene: TRBJ1-1
V gene: TRBV19
clone size: NA
CDR3 protein: CASGKRQGINTEAFF
CDR3 DNA: TGTGCCAGTGGAAAGCGACAGGGTATCAACACTGAAGCTTTCTTT

D gene: NA
J gene: TRBJ1-4
V gene: TRBV27
clone size: NA
CDR3 protein: CASSFSTNEKLFF
CDR3 DNA: TGTGCCAGCAGTTTTTCTACTAATGAAAAACTGTTTTTT

D gene: TRBD1
J gene: TRBJ1-2
V gene: TRBV6-6
clone size: NA
CDR3 protein: CASGTGYGYTF
CDR3 DNA: TGTGCCAGCGGGACAGGGTATGGCTACACCTTC

D gene: NA
J gene: TRBJ2-7
V gene: TRBV2
clone size: NA
CDR3 protein: CASSPSAAQQYF
CDR3 DNA: TGTGCCAGCAGTCCCTCGGCGGCTCAGCAGTACTTC

D gene: TRBD2
J gene: TRBJ2-3
V gene: TRBV10-3
clone size: NA
CDR3 protein: CAISEPSGGRIDTQYF
CDR3 DNA: TGTGCCATCAGTGAGCCTTCGGGGGGGCGGATAGATACGCAGTATTTT

D gene: NA
J gene: TRBJ1-2
V gene: TRBV19
clone size: NA
CDR3 protein: CASSIPGLGGYTF
CDR3 DNA: TGTGCCAGTAGTATCCCAGGGTTAGGAGGCTACACCTTC

D gene: NA
J gene: TRBJ1-4
V gene: TRBV2
clone size: NA
CDR3 protein: CASSEYGFKLFF
CDR3 DNA: TGTGCCAGCAGTGAATACGGGTTTAAACTGTTTTTT

D gene: NA
J gene: TRBJ1-5
V gene: TRBV19
clone size: once
CDR3 protein: CASSINRSNQPQHF
CDR3 DNA: TGTGCCAGTAGTATTAACAGGAGCAATCAGCCCCAGCATTTT

D gene: TRBD1
J gene: TRBJ2-7
V gene: TRBV5-4
clone size: NA
CDR3 protein: CASSLGTGPSYEQYF
CDR3 DNA: TGTGCCAGCAGCTTGGGGACAGGGCCCTCCTACGAGCAGTACTTC

D gene: TRBD1
J gene: TRBJ2-5
V gene: TRBV4-1
clone size: NA
CDR3 protein: CASSLDRGQETQYF
CDR3 DNA: TGCGCCAGCAGCCTTGACAGGGGGCAAGAGACCCAGTACTTC

D gene: NA
J gene: TRBJ2-2
V gene: TRBV12-5
clone size: NA
CDR3 protein: CASGLVQGRGIGELFF
CDR3 DNA: TGTGCTAGTGGTTTGGTGCAGGGACGGGGGATCGGGGAGCTGTTTTTT

D gene: NA
J gene: TRBJ1-1
V gene: TRBV1
clone size: NA
CDR3 protein: CTSSRWRGRPEAFF
CDR3 DNA: TGCACCAGCAGCCGGTGGAGGGGACGGCCTGAAGCTTTCTTT

D gene: NA
J gene: TRBJ1-3
V gene: TRBV7-9
clone size: NA
CDR3 protein: CASSTLTAISSGNTIYF
CDR3 DNA: TGTGCCAGCAGCACATTGACAGCCATAAGCTCTGGAAACACCATATATTTT

D gene: TRBD1
J gene: TRBJ2-1
V gene: TRBV6-5
clone size: NA
CDR3 protein: CASSYLRTGSNEQFF
CDR3 DNA: TGTGCCAGCAGTTACCTCCGGACAGGATCGAATGAGCAGTTCTTC

D gene: TRBD1
J gene: TRBJ1-2
V gene: TRBV2
clone size: NA
CDR3 protein: CASNTPIDRGLVAGDGYTF
CDR3 DNA: TGTGCCAGTAATACCCCGATAGACAGGGGGCTAGTAGCTGGGGATGGCTACACCTTC